This TCR beta chain was sequenced during a study of T cell repertoires in ileal Crohn's disease. Each sample's TCRB immunosequencing used five hundred nanograms of biopsy DNA. Produced via immunoSEQ multiplex PCR; TCRdb's table is partial and in-frame only. This sample has around 15,000 clones, with around 78% found just once. Specified time point: neoterminal ileum biopsy at postoperative endoscopy, about 6 months after surgery. Eligibility required adulthood, ileal or ileocolonic Crohn's disease and indicated ileocolonic resection. CDR1 GTSNPN and CDR2 SVGIG come from the germline V gene (reference sequence). Trimming took off 1 base at V and 7 bases at J, with 16 bases between the two ends. This CDR3 comprises 15 residues.

The source of this sequence is an adult with Crohn's disease. Source material: ileal tissue. The rearrangement uses TRBV30 and TRBJ2-2; D uncertain. As DNA, the CDR3 is TGTGCCTGGAGTGACCCCCTGATCCGGAACGGGGAGCTGTTTTTT. This codes for CAWSDPLIRNGELFF. Combining the CDR3 with reference TRBV30 and TRBJ2-2 gives the whole variable domain SQTIHQWPATLVQPVGSPLSLECTVEGTSNPNLYWYRQAAGRGLQLLFYSVGIGQISSEVPQNLSASRPQDRQFILSSKKLLLSDSGFYLCAWSDPLIRNGELFFGEGSRLTVL.